These 21 T cell receptor beta chains came from one sample sequenced in a study of T cells in Graves' hyperthyroidism and ophthalmopathy. RNA transcripts were the template for amplifying TCR beta CDR3 regions. HTBI primers were employed in a first-round RT-PCR of the TCR CDR3. A single record per CDR3 protein comes from TCRdb applying MiXCR to the multiplex PCR reads. Altogether under 400,000 distinct CDR3 sequences are present, less than 15% being singletons, with the ten largest covering 9.2%. The specimen was blood. The receptors derive from a woman aged 18-35 years with Graves' hyperthyroidism.

Ten or more counts support this clonotype. V usage is TRBV9 and J usage is TRBJ1-1, with D hard to call. CDR1 is SGDLS, CDR2 YYNGEE, per germline. This CDR3 spans 12 amino acids. Trimming took 4 bases from V and 8 from J, leaving 12 bases between them. CDR3 sequence (DNA): TGTGCCAGCAGCACTTCGAGCTCAGAAGCTTTCTTT. Translation: CASSTSSSEAFF.

This clonotype was found many times. The V call is TRBV6-2 or TRBV6-3, the J call TRBJ2-7, with 11 positions matching TRBD2. The junction had 12 bases not matched to a gene; V was cut back by 2 bases and J by 3 bases. The CDR3 runs 18 residues. CDR1 is MNHEY, CDR2 SVGEGT, per germline. CDR3 in DNA: TGTGCCAGCAGTTACCTACTAAGTACTAGCGGGAGCAGCTACGAGCAGTACTTC. Protein product: CASSYLLSTSGSSYEQYF.

This clonotype was observed a handful of times. CDR3 sequence reads: CASSSSSYTKSYNEQFF. DNA of the CDR3: TGTGCCAGCAGCTCTAGCTCGTACACAAAATCCTACAATGAGCAGTTCTTC. V is TRBV7-2 and J is TRBJ2-1, with a tentative D call TRBD2 (5 bases). Deletions cut 4 bases from V and 1 base from J, with 17 bases between. The germline V gene encodes CDR1 SGHTA and CDR2 FQGNSA. The CDR3 is 17 residues long.

This clonotype was picked up many times. The chain is built from TRBV3-1 and TRBJ2-1; TRBD2 agrees at 7 bases. The germline V gene has CDR1 LGHDT and CDR2 YNNKEL (reference sequence). The V gene end was trimmed by 1 base and the J gene end by 2 bases; junction bases not matched to a gene: 2. This CDR3 region has 15 residues. The CDR3 spells CASSQVLAAYNEQFF. In DNA, the CDR3 is TGTGCCAGCAGCCAAGTTCTAGCGGCCTACAATGAGCAGTTCTTC.

This clonotype was detected a few times. Possible read error: a much larger clone is one base away. V and J are TRBV6-1 and TRBJ1-1; D is unresolved. The germline V gene has CDR1 MNHNS and CDR2 SASEGT. The CDR3 totals 19 residues. The CDR3 DNA is TGTGTCAGCAGTGAAAGGTTTAGGGCAGGAGGGTATCTCGGCACTGAAGCTTTCTTT. This encodes CVSSERFRAGGYLGTEAFF.

The J gene is TRBJ2-7, the V gene TRBV18, with 10 bases fitting TRBD2. Unmatched junction bases numbered 6, after V lost 4 bases and J lost 6 bases. In germline, CDR1 is KGHSH, CDR2 LQKENI. This CDR3 has 14 residues. CDR3 nucleotides: TGTGCCAGCTCACTTTCTAGCGGGAGAACCGAGCAGTACTTC. Its translation: CASSLSSGRTEQYF.

This chain links TRBV7-3 with TRBJ1-1; 7 bases agree with TRBD1. The trim removed 4 bases at V and 8 bases at J, leaving 13 bases unmatched. The CDR3 sequence is 15 residues long. From germline, CDR1 is SGHTA and CDR2 FQGTGA. The CDR3 sequence: CASSSTGLAAGEAFF. The CDR3 region has the DNA TGTGCCAGCAGCTCGACAGGGTTGGCGGCTGGGGAAGCTTTCTTT.

This chain joins TRBV11-2 and TRBJ2-2; 10 bases are a match to TRBD1. V trimming: 5 bases; J trimming: 6 bases; junction bases outside the gene matches: 18. This CDR3 contains 19 residues. CDR1 and CDR2 from the germline V gene are SGHAT and FQNNGV. CDR3 sequence (DNA): TGTGCCAGCAGCACGACCGGGACAGGGGATCGTAGCCGTCCCGGGGAGCTGTTTTTT. This translates into CASSTTGTGDRSRPGELFF.

In this sample, this clonotype turned up many times. The chain recombines TRBV20-1 with TRBJ2-1, with D perhaps TRBD1 or TRBD2 (5 bases each). This CDR3 has 16 amino acids. Germline CDR1 reads DFQATT; CDR2 reads SNEGSKA (reference sequence). The ends were cut back, 0 bases at V and 0 bases at J, with 12 bases in the middle. For the CDR3, the DNA is TGCAGTGCTAGAGATGAGAAGGGGAGCTCCTACAATGAGCAGTTCTTC. This codes for CSARDEKGSSYNEQFF.

This clonotype has more than one count but fewer than ten. The genes are TRBV4-3 and TRBJ2-5, with 9 bases aligning to TRBD2. The CDR3 sequence is 17 residues long. Germline V gives CDR1 LGHNA, CDR2 YSLEER. V shed 1 base, J shed 0 bases, and the junction held 6 bases outside the gene matches. CDR3 in amino acids: CASSQGRLADNQETQYF. In DNA form, the CDR3 reads TGCGCCAGCAGCCAAGGTAGACTAGCGGACAACCAAGAGACCCAGTACTTC.

This clonotype was seen repeatedly, ten times or more. The gene calls are TRBV5-1 and TRBJ2-1; either TRBD1 or TRBD2 may supply D (5 bases each). CDR1 and CDR2 (germline): SGHRS, YFSETQ. V was clipped by 7 bases and J by 5 bases, with 13 bases between them. The CDR3 runs 13 residues. The CDR3, as DNA: TGCGCCAGCCGAACCCCGGGACACAATGAGCAGTTCTTC. Amino acids: CASRTPGHNEQFF.

To note about this clonotype: A much larger clone differs from this one at a single base, so this may be a read error. Likely a read error: the CDR3 ends without its conserved phenylalanine or tryptophan. The chain couples TRBV24-1 to TRBJ1-1, with 7 bases identical to TRBD1. Trimming cost V 7 bases and J 1 base; bases outside gene matches: 2. Germline V lookup: CDR1 KGHDR, CDR2 SFDVKD. CDR3 length: 13 amino acids. Here the CDR3 DNA reads TGTGCCACCAGACAGGGGTCGAACACTGAAGCTTTCCTT. Translated, it gives CATRQGSNTEAFL.

This clonotype was counted ten times or more. The CDR3 DNA follows: TGCGCCAGCAGCTTGGACTCGGGTGTGCCACCCCTCCACTTT. It encodes CASSLDSGVPPLHF. V usage is TRBV5-1 and J usage is TRBJ1-6; D gene ambiguous. The germline gives CDR1 SGHRS, CDR2 YFSETQ. CDR3 size: 14 residues. V lost 0 bases to trimming and J lost 11 bases, with 12 bases between them.

This clonotype was counted at least ten times. The chain employs TRBV6-1 and TRBJ2-7; the match to TRBD1 covers 8 bases. Germline V gives CDR1 MNHNS, CDR2 SASEGT. This CDR3 is 13 amino acids long. The ends lost 10 bases at V and 7 bases at J; junction bases unmatched: 12. The CDR3 reads CATRTGPTGEQYF. CDR3 sequence (DNA): TGTGCCACGCGGACAGGGCCAACCGGGGAGCAGTACTTC.

This clonotype appeared many times. The chain couples TRBV12-3 or TRBV12-4 to TRBJ2-1; 11 bases fit TRBD2. After removal of 4 bases from V and 4 bases from J, the junction contained 27 bases not matched to a gene. The CDR3 length is 23 residues. This chain's CDR3 is CASSSDTRRGGLLAGGHYNEQFF. CDR3 coding DNA: TGTGCCAGCAGTTCCGACACACGACGCGGGGGGCTCCTAGCGGGGGGCCATTACAATGAGCAGTTCTTC.

This clonotype has ten or more counts. The rearrangement uses TRBV27 and TRBJ2-5; 13 nucleotides line up with TRBD2. V lost 6 bases to trimming and J lost 9 bases; unmatched junction nucleotides: 13. Germline loops: CDR1 MNHEY, CDR2 SMNVEV (reference sequence). The CDR3 has 16 amino acids. The CDR3 loop reads CASSPRLAGGARAQYF. The CDR3 nucleotides are TGTGCCAGCAGCCCTCGACTAGCGGGGGGCGCCCGGGCCCAGTACTTC.

This clonotype was seen ten or more times. The chain employs TRBV29-1 and TRBJ1-2; D is ambiguous. This CDR3 is built from 10 residues. The germline V gene has CDR1 SQVTM and CDR2 ANQGSEA. With 6 bases removed from V and 8 bases from J, the gap between germline ends came to 10 bases. Here the CDR3 reads CSVGPLGYTF. In DNA, the CDR3 is TGCAGCGTCGGACCATTGGGCTACACCTTC. Based on the CDR3 plus reference TRBV29-1 and TRBJ1-2, the full variable domain is SAVISQKPSRDICQRGTSLTIQCQVDSQVTMMFWYRQQPGQSLTLIATANQGSEATYESGFVIDKFPISRPNLTFSTLTVSNMSPEDSSIYLCSVGPLGYTFGSGTRLTVV.

This clonotype has more than one count but fewer than ten. V and J are TRBV6-1 and TRBJ2-3; 7 bases are a match to TRBD1. CDR3 length equals 15 residues. V lost 3 bases, J lost 1 base, and 4 bases stayed unmatched. The germline V gene encodes CDR1 MNHNS and CDR2 SASEGT. The CDR3 protein is CASSDQQGRTDTQYF. The DNA of the CDR3 is TGTGCCAGCAGTGATCAACAGGGGCGCACAGATACGCAGTATTTT.

At least ten counts were recorded for this clonotype. The chain carries TRBV6-1 and TRBJ2-7, with 10 bases that match TRBD1. Unmatched junction bases numbered 6, after V lost 10 bases and J lost 3 bases. CDR1 is MNHNS, CDR2 SASEGT, per germline. The CDR3 runs 13 residues. In nucleotides, the CDR3 is TGTGCCACCTCGGGACAGGGGAACTACGAGCAGTACTTC. Translating gives CATSGQGNYEQYF.

This clonotype showed up many times. The chain couples TRBV9 to TRBJ2-5; D perhaps matches TRBD2 (6 bases). Germline values: CDR1 SGDLS, CDR2 YYNGEE. The CDR3 extends over 15 amino acids. Deletions cut 0 bases from V and 2 bases from J, with 11 bases between. In nucleotides, the CDR3 is TGTGCCAGCAGCGTAGATAGCGGAGGACAAGAGACCCAGTACTTC. Protein sequence: CASSVDSGGQETQYF.

This clonotype was recorded at least ten times. The rearrangement links TRBV15 to TRBJ1-1; D is undetermined. CDR3 length: 14 amino acids. Germline V gene sequence: CDR1 LNHNV, CDR2 YYDKDF (reference sequence). Trimming took off 5 bases at V and 6 bases at J, with 16 bases between the two ends. CDR3 region: CATSENLGKPEAFF. The CDR3 nucleotides are TGTGCCACCAGCGAGAATTTGGGGAAACCTGAAGCTTTCTTT.